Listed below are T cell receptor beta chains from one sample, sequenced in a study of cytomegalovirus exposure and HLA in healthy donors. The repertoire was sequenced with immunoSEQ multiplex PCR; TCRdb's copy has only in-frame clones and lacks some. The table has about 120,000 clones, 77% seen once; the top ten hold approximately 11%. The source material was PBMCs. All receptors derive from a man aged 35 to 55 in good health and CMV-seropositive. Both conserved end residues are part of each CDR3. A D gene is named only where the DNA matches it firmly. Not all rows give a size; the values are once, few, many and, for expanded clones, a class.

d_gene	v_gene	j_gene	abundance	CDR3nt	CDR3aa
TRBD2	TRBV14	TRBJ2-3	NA	TGTGCCAGCAGCCACCGACGGACTAGCGGGGGAGATACGCAGTATTTT	CASSHRRTSGGDTQYF
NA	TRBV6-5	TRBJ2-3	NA	TGTGCCAGCAGCTTACTCAGGGGGGCGGCAGATACGCAGTATTTT	CASSLLRGAADTQYF
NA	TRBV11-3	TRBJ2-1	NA	TGTGCCAGCAGCTTATTCTCGGCAGGCCCCAATGAGCAGTTCTTC	CASSLFSAGPNEQFF
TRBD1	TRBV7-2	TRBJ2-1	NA	TGTGCCAGCAGCCTCGAGGCCGTCGGGACAGGGCCCTACAATGAGCAGTTCTTC	CASSLEAVGTGPYNEQFF
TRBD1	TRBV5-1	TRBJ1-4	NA	TGCGCCAGCAGCCCGGCAGGGGGTTATGAAAAACTGTTTTTT	CASSPAGGYEKLFF
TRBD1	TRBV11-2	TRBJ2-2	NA	TGTGCCAGCAGCTTAGGAGGACAGGCGAACACCGGGGAGCTGTTTTTT	CASSLGGQANTGELFF
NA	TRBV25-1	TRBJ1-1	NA	TGTGCCAGCAGTGTCGACAGCGTGAACACTGAAGCTTTCTTT	CASSVDSVNTEAFF
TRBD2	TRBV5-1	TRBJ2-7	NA	TGCGCCAGCAGCCTGACTAGCGGGGTCTCCTACGAGCAGTACTTC	CASSLTSGVSYEQYF
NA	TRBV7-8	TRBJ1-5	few	TGTGCCAGCAGCTTATATGGAGATAATCAGCCCCAGCATTTT	CASSLYGDNQPQHF
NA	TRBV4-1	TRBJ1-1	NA	TGCGCCAGCAGCCACCGGGGTCGGAACACTGAAGCTTTCTTT	CASSHRGRNTEAFF
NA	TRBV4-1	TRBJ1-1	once	TGCGCCAGCAGCCAAGAAGAAACAGGGTTCGCTGAAGCTTTCTTT	CASSQEETGFAEAFF
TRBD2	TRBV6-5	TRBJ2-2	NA	TGTGCCAGCAGTTTCGAGGGACTAGCTGGCACCGGGGAGCTGTTTTTT	CASSFEGLAGTGELFF
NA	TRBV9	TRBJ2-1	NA	TGTGCCAGCAGCGTAGCTTTTGGGCAGTACAATGAGCAGTTCTTC	CASSVAFGQYNEQFF
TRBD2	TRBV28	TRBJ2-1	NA	TGTGCCAGTTGTAGCGGGGGGCACTACAATGAGCAGTTCTTC	CASCSGGHYNEQFF
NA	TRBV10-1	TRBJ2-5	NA	TGCGCCAGCAGGCCTCATACAGGGTACCAAGAGACCCAGTACTTC	CASRPHTGYQETQYF
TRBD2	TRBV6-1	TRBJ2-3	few	TGTGCCAGCAGTGAAACTAGCGGGGGCTCAGATACGCAGTATTTT	CASSETSGGSDTQYF
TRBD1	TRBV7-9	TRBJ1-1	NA	TGTGCCAGCAGCTTCACAGGGGGCAAAAACACTGAAGCTTTCTTT	CASSFTGGKNTEAFF
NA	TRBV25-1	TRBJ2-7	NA	TGTGCCAGCAGTCAGACAGAGAGCTCCTACGAGCAGTACTTC	CASSQTESSYEQYF
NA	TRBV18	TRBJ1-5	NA	TGTGCCAGCTCAAAGCAGGATAATCAGCCCCAGCATTTT	CASSKQDNQPQHF
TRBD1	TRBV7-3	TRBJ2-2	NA	TGTGCCAGCAGCCTCCGGGGACAGGGGGCCGCCGGGGAGCTGTTTTTT	CASSLRGQGAAGELFF
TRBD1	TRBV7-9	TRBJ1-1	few	TGTGCCAGCAGCGATAGACAGGGAAACACTGAAGCTTTCTTT	CASSDRQGNTEAFF
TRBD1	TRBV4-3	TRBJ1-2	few	TGCGCCAGCAGCCAATCGGGGGCCGGGACAGTTTATGGCTACACCTTC	CASSQSGAGTVYGYTF
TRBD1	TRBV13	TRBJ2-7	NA	TGTGCCAGCAGTCGAACAGGGGGTTCCGAGCAGTACTTC	CASSRTGGSEQYF
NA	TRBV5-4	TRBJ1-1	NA	TGTGCCAGCAGGCGTCACAGGGCCATGAACACTGAAGCTTTCTTT	CASRRHRAMNTEAFF
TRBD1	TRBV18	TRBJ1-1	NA	TGTGCCAGCTCACCCTTACCGACAGGGGATGGCACTGAAGCTTTCTTT	CASSPLPTGDGTEAFF